This paragraph covers one T cell receptor beta chain sequence. The data stem from a study of technical replicates of blood from several donors. Germline loops: CDR1 SGHRS, CDR2 YFSETQ. J lost 1 base, V lost 6 bases, and 5 bases had no gene match. This CDR3 spans 15 amino acids. Using immunoSEQ multiplex PCR, the repertoire was profiled, and TCRdb retains in-frame clones only, with some absent. The table lists under 70,000 clones, about 82% of them singletons, with about 5% in the top ten. Sequencing was performed on PBMCs. This receptor was obtained from a human donor in good health. Some clones in this sample may be carry-over from other donors' samples. V usage is TRBV5-1 and J usage is TRBJ2-3, with 10 bases that match TRBD2. CDR3 sequence: CASKLGTSGTDTQYF. The CDR3 DNA reads as TGCGCCAGCAAATTGGGGACTAGCGGCACAGATACGCAGTATTTT.